The 32 T cell receptor beta chains given below trace back to one sample, sequenced in a study of T cell changes during pregnancy in multiple sclerosis. Assay used: immunoSEQ multiplex PCR; TCRdb lists only in-frame clones, some missing. In the table there are around 75,000 clones, 89% of which are singletons. The specimen comprised peripheral blood, sampled in the first trimester of pregnancy. The source is a female donor in good health, enrolled as a control in a pregnancy study.

The chain couples TRBV5-1 to TRBJ2-2; 7 bases align to TRBD2. The V gene end was trimmed by 1 base and the J gene end by 4 bases; junction bases not matched to a gene: 4. The CDR3 extends over 15 amino acids. Germline V gene sequence: CDR1 SGHRS, CDR2 YFSETQ. In DNA, the CDR3 is TGCGCCAGCAGCTTGATGGCGGGAGCCACCGGGGAGCTGTTTTTT. The encoded protein is CASSLMAGATGELFF.

The V and J genes are TRBV5-1 and TRBJ1-5, with 10 bases fitting TRBD1. CDR3 size: 16 residues. Trimming cost V 0 bases and J 7 bases; bases outside gene matches: 7. CDR1 is SGHRS, CDR2 YFSETQ, per germline. The chain's CDR3 is CASSLAGTGAGQPQHF. CDR3 DNA: TGCGCCAGCAGCTTGGCTGGGACAGGGGCCGGACAGCCCCAGCATTTT.

The V and J genes are TRBV5-6 and TRBJ1-5; 7 bases fit TRBD1. This CDR3 is built from 16 residues. CDR1 and CDR2 (germline): SGHDT, YYEEEE. The V and J ends lost 1 base and 3 bases, in that order; junction bases with no gene match: 7. In nucleotides, the CDR3 is TGTGCCAGCAGCTTGTACGTGACAGGGTACAATCAGCCCCAGCATTTT. As protein: CASSLYVTGYNQPQHF.

This clone was picked up one time. V is TRBV9 and J is TRBJ1-5, with 8 bases matching TRBD1. The V gene's germline CDR1 is SGDLS and CDR2 YYNGEE. The CDR3 loop spans 14 amino acids. Unmatched junction bases numbered 4, after V lost 3 bases and J lost 5 bases. CDR3 in amino acids: CASSEDRGHQPQHF. Here the CDR3 DNA reads TGTGCCAGCAGCGAAGACAGGGGCCATCAGCCCCAGCATTTT.

The V call is TRBV7-9, the J call TRBJ2-2; no clear D. The V gene's germline CDR1 is SEHNR and CDR2 FQNEAQ (reference sequence). Trimming left V 8 bases short and J 6 bases short, with 7 bases between. The CDR3 is made up of 11 amino acids. CDR3 sequence: CASFVPGELFF. Written as DNA, the CDR3 is TGTGCCAGCTTCGTTCCCGGGGAGCTGTTTTTT.

The chain uses TRBV7-6 and TRBJ2-5; TRBD1 agrees at 7 bases. The J segment lost 5 bases and the V segment lost 0 bases, leaving 3 bases of the junction unmatched. Germline values: CDR1 SGHVS, CDR2 FNYEAQ. The CDR3 consists of 14 residues. CDR3 DNA sequence: TGTGCCAGCAGCTTAGCGCCACAGGGGGAGACCCAGTACTTC. It codes for CASSLAPQGETQYF.

This rearrangement joins TRBV6-1 to TRBJ1-1, with 9 bases lining up with TRBD1. Trimming at V came to 6 bases and at J to 7 bases, leaving 15 bases not matched to a gene. Germline V gene data show CDR1 as MNHNS and CDR2 as SASEGT. The CDR3 runs 16 residues. CDR3 sequence: CASREPASGQGFEAFF. CDR3 DNA: TGTGCCAGCAGGGAACCAGCTTCGGGACAGGGCTTTGAAGCTTTCTTT.

This chain connects TRBV28 to TRBJ1-2; 8 nucleotides match TRBD1. CDR1 is MDHEN and CDR2 is SYDVKM in the germline V gene. The CDR3 totals 14 residues. The trim removed 5 bases at V and 6 bases at J, leaving 8 bases unmatched. CDR3 bases: TGTGCCAGCAGTACTACCTCGACAGGGGATGGCTACACCTTC. Its translation is CASSTTSTGDGYTF.

This clone was seen only once. The chain's CDR3 is CASSLRDRAPSGANVLTF. CDR3 coding DNA: TGTGCCAGCAGCTTACGGGACAGGGCTCCTAGTGGGGCCAACGTCCTGACTTTC. The chain is built from TRBV7-9 and TRBJ2-6, with 9 bases aligning to TRBD1. The V gene's germline CDR1 is SEHNR and CDR2 FQNEAQ (reference sequence). This CDR3 has 18 amino acids. The ends lost 2 bases at V and 3 bases at J; junction bases unmatched: 8.

This clone was counted once. The chain combines TRBV18 with TRBJ2-3, with a tentative D call TRBD1 (5 bases). This CDR3 region has 16 residues. CDR1 is KGHSH, CDR2 LQKENI, per germline. The V end was cut by 3 bases, the J end by 3 bases, with 16 bases between. CDR3 bases: TGTGCCAGCTCACCCTTACGCCAGGGTCGGACAGATACGCAGTATTTT. Amino acid sequence: CASSPLRQGRTDTQYF.

The chain links TRBV11-2 to TRBJ1-5; a weak D match, TRBD1 (5 bases). Trimming cost V 1 base and J 3 bases, with 13 bases left between them. The germline gives CDR1 SGHAT, CDR2 FQNNGV. The CDR3 consists of 16 residues. The CDR3 DNA reads TGTGCCAGCAGCTTAGGTTCGGGACTCCCCAATCAGCCCCAGCATTTT. It codes for CASSLGSGLPNQPQHF.

This clone occurred once. J is TRBJ2-7 and V is TRBV5-4; 9 bases align to TRBD1. The CDR3 runs to 13 residues. Trimming at V came to 4 bases and at J to 5 bases, leaving 4 bases not matched to a gene. The germline V gene encodes CDR1 SGHNT and CDR2 YYREEE (reference sequence). This CDR3 reads CASSRDRVDEQYF. The CDR3 DNA is TGTGCCAGCAGCCGGGACAGGGTCGACGAGCAGTACTTC.

The V gene is TRBV7-2, the J gene TRBJ2-3; TRBD1 agrees at 8 bases. Germline V CDR1 and CDR2: SGHTA, FQGNSA. The CDR3 spans 15 residues. V gave up 5 bases and J gave up 2 bases; unmatched junction bases: 6. CDR3 bases: TGTGCCAGCAGCGAGTACAGGGGGACCACAGATACGCAGTATTTT. Amino acids: CASSEYRGTTDTQYF.

J is TRBJ1-5 and V is TRBV9; D not certain. The CDR3 spans 14 residues. Germline V gene lookup returns CDR1 SGDLS and CDR2 YYNGEE. V was trimmed by 4 bases and J by 7 bases, leaving 15 bases between them. The CDR3 spells CASSPRRTGQPQHF. DNA of the CDR3: TGTGCCAGCAGCCCCCGAAGAACGGGGCAGCCCCAGCATTTT.

V is TRBV14 and J is TRBJ1-1, with TRBD1 as a possible D gene (6 bases). The V end lost 4 bases, the J end lost 4 bases, and 10 bases lay between the germline ends. The CDR3 is 13 amino acids. Germline V gene lookup returns CDR1 SGHDN and CDR2 FVKESK. Written as DNA, the CDR3 is TGTGCCAGCAGCCTCAACAGGGTCACTGAAGCTTTCTTT. It encodes CASSLNRVTEAFF.

The V call is TRBV19, the J call TRBJ2-7; a possible D gene is TRBD2 (6 bases). The CDR3 loop spans 14 amino acids. Trimming pared 5 bases from V and 1 base from J, leaving 12 bases between. Germline lookup yields CDR1 LNHDA and CDR2 SQIVND (reference sequence). The CDR3 is CASSGSGGSYEQYF. CDR3 sequence (DNA): TGTGCCAGTAGTGGTAGCGGAGGATCCTACGAGCAGTACTTC.

The chain employs TRBV4-1 and TRBJ2-5, with D perhaps TRBD1 (6 bases). CDR3 length: 15 residues. Trimming removed 3 bases at V and 4 bases at J, with 15 bases between. Germline V gene sequence: CDR1 MGHRA, CDR2 YSYEKL. CDR3 nucleotide sequence: TGCGCCAGCAGCCAGCAAGGGGGAAGGCCAGAGACCCAGTACTTC. Protein product: CASSQQGGRPETQYF.

In this sample, this clone turned up a few times. This chain uses TRBV6-1 with TRBJ1-4; TRBD1 matches 7 bases. This CDR3 contains 17 residues. V lost 0 bases and J lost 1; bases outside the gene matches: 5. Germline CDR1 MNHNS, CDR2 SASEGT. The CDR3 bases are TGTGCCAGCAGTGAAGCCCGCCGACAGGGAACTAATGAAAAACTGTTTTTT. It is translated as CASSEARRQGTNEKLFF.

The rearrangement uses TRBV7-2 and TRBJ2-1; 10 bases agree with TRBD2. V gave up 0 bases and J gave up 10 bases; unmatched junction bases: 18. Germline loops: CDR1 SGHTA, CDR2 FQGNSA. This CDR3 spans 19 amino acids. The CDR3 reads CASSLALGASGRPSREQFF. Here the CDR3 DNA reads TGTGCCAGCAGCTTAGCGTTAGGGGCTAGCGGGAGACCTTCCCGGGAGCAGTTCTTC.

The chain joins TRBV5-1 to TRBJ1-1; the D gene is possibly TRBD1 (6 bases). The germline gives CDR1 SGHRS, CDR2 YFSETQ. V was shortened by 4 bases and J by 2 bases, with 9 bases between the two germline ends. The CDR3 has 13 amino acids. Here the CDR3 DNA reads TGCGCCAGCAGCCTGGACAGCAACACTGAAGCTTTCTTT. Residues: CASSLDSNTEAFF.

This clone was counted between two and nine times. The chain combines TRBV6-1 with TRBJ2-5; TRBD1 aligns across 10 bases. Germline V gives CDR1 MNHNS, CDR2 SASEGT. With 5 bases clipped from V and 4 bases from J, the junction kept 7 bases outside the gene matches. The CDR3 is made up of 15 amino acids. The CDR3 DNA reads as TGTGCCAGCAGTTTGATTAGGACAGGGGGAGAGACCCAGTACTTC. It encodes CASSLIRTGGETQYF.

This chain uses TRBV5-1 with TRBJ1-1; 7 bases agree with TRBD1. Trimming at V came to 4 bases and at J to 0 bases, leaving 3 bases not matched to a gene. Per the germline V gene, CDR1 is SGHRS and CDR2 is YFSETQ. This CDR3 spans 14 amino acids. CDR3 amino acids: CASSRQGMNTEAFF. CDR3 bases: TGCGCCAGCAGCCGACAGGGCATGAACACTGAAGCTTTCTTT.

This clone was detected only a few times. The rearrangement uses TRBV25-1 and TRBJ1-5, with D maybe TRBD1 (5 bases). The CDR3 is 14 amino acids. V was shortened by 4 bases and J by 7 bases, with 14 bases between the two germline ends. The germline CDR1 and CDR2 sequences are MGHDK and SYGVNS. This CDR3 reads CASSVRGTQQPQHF. In nucleotides, the CDR3 is TGTGCCAGCAGTGTCCGGGGGACTCAACAGCCCCAGCATTTT. Drawing the rest from reference TRBV25-1 and TRBJ1-5, the complete variable domain is EADIYQTPRYLVIGTGKKITLECSQTMGHDKMYWYQQDPGMELHLIHYSYGVNSTEKGDLSSESTVSRIRTEHFPLTLESARPSHTSQYLCASSVRGTQQPQHFGDGTRLSIL.

This clone was found once. The chain joins TRBV11-2 to TRBJ2-7, with TRBD2 as a possible D gene (6 bases). CDR3 length: 14 residues. Per germline, CDR1 SGHAT and CDR2 FQNNGV. Trimming removed 6 bases at V and 3 bases at J, with 15 bases between. For the CDR3, the DNA is TGTGCCAGCAGACCCGCTGGGGGGAACTACGAGCAGTACTTC. Translated, it gives CASRPAGGNYEQYF.

The chain combines TRBV18 with TRBJ2-7; D is unresolved. The CDR3 length is 12 residues. Germline loops: CDR1 KGHSH, CDR2 LQKENI. Between the trimmed V and J ends, which lost 3 bases and 2 bases, there was a span of 5 bases. CDR3 DNA: TGTGCCAGCTCACCGAGAGCCTACGAGCAGTACTTC. Translation: CASSPRAYEQYF.

This chain joins TRBV5-1 and TRBJ2-7; the D gene is possibly TRBD1 (6 bases). Trimming left V 0 bases short and J 1 base short, with 14 bases between. Germline CDR1 SGHRS, CDR2 YFSETQ. The CDR3 runs 16 residues. The CDR3 spells CASSLGVTGVSYEQYF. CDR3 coding DNA: TGCGCCAGCAGCTTGGGGGTGACAGGTGTATCCTACGAGCAGTACTTC.

This chain connects TRBV25-1 to TRBJ1-1; D possibly corresponds to TRBD1 (5 bases). Germline CDR1 reads MGHDK; CDR2 reads SYGVNS. The CDR3 covers 14 residues. V was trimmed by 6 bases and J by 2 bases, leaving 13 bases between them. The chain's CDR3 is CASRGRGGNTEAFF. Written as DNA, the CDR3 is TGTGCCAGCAGGGGGCGCGGGGGAAACACTGAAGCTTTCTTT.

This sequence joins TRBV7-2 and TRBJ1-4; 7 bases are a match to TRBD1. After removal of 8 bases from V and 8 bases from J, the junction contained 11 bases not matched to a gene. Looked up from germline, CDR1 is SGHTA and CDR2 is FQGNSA. This CDR3 has 14 amino acids. The CDR3 spells CASGYRGPGEKLFF. CDR3 nucleotides: TGTGCCAGCGGATACAGGGGTCCCGGGGAAAAACTGTTTTTT.

This chain connects TRBV28 to TRBJ1-4, with D perhaps matching TRBD1 (6 bases). CDR3 length: 14 residues. Trimming stripped 6 bases from V and 7 bases from J, with 15 bases between. Germline CDR1 is MDHEN and CDR2 is SYDVKM. The CDR3 DNA sequence: TGTGCCAGCAGGCCGACAGGAAATGTTGAAAAACTGTTTTTT. Encoded protein: CASRPTGNVEKLFF.

This chain uses TRBV2 with TRBJ2-1, with 8 nucleotides matching TRBD2. Looked up from germline, CDR1 is SNHLY and CDR2 is FYNNEI. V dropped 4 bases and J dropped 0; count of bases not matched to a gene: 8. The CDR3 spans 17 residues. CDR3 protein: CASSGSERGPSYNEQFF. CDR3 DNA sequence: TGTGCCAGCAGTGGATCCGAGCGGGGGCCCTCCTACAATGAGCAGTTCTTC.

The V gene is TRBV7-6, the J gene TRBJ1-6; TRBD1 aligns across 7 bases. V lost 1 base, J lost 0 bases, and 12 bases stayed unmatched. Germline lookup yields CDR1 SGHVS and CDR2 FNYEAQ. CDR3 length equals 20 residues. CDR3 nucleotides: TGTGCCAGCAGCTTAGGCCGGGTTGGACAGGCGAGCTCCTATAATTCACCCCTCCACTTT. Encoded protein: CASSLGRVGQASSYNSPLHF. The whole variable domain, remainder taken from reference TRBV7-6 and TRBJ1-6, is GAGVSQSPRYKVTKRGQDVALRCDPISGHVSLYWYRQALGQGPEFLTYFNYEAQQDKSGLPNDRFSAERPEGSISTLTIQRTEQRDSAMYRCASSLGRVGQASSYNSPLHFGNGTRLTVT.

Only one count was recorded for this clone. This chain uses TRBV28 with TRBJ1-1; unclear D gene. Trimming removed 5 bases at V and 7 bases at J, with 8 bases between. CDR1 is MDHEN, CDR2 SYDVKM, per germline. The CDR3 contains 11 residues. The CDR3 here is CASSGRGEAFF. CDR3 in DNA: TGTGCCAGCAGTGGTCGGGGTGAAGCTTTCTTT.